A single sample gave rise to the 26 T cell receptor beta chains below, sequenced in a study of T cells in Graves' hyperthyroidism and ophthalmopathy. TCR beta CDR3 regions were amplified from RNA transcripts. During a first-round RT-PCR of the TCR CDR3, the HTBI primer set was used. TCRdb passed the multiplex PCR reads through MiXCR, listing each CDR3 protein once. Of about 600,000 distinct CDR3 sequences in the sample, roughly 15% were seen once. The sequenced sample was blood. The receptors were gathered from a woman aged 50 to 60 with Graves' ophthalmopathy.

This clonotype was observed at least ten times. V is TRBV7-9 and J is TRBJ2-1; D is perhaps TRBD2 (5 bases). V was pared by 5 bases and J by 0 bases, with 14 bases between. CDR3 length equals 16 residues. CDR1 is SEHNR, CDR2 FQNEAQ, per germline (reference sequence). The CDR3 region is CASSPTRESSYNEQFF. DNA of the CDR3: TGTGCCAGCAGCCCTACTAGGGAAAGCTCCTACAATGAGCAGTTCTTC. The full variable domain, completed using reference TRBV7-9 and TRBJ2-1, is DTGVSQNPRHKITKRGQNVTFRCDPISEHNRLYWYRQTLGQGPEFLTYFQNEAQLEKSRLLSDRFSAERPKGSFSTLEIQRTEQGDSAMYLCASSPTRESSYNEQFFGPGTRLTVL.

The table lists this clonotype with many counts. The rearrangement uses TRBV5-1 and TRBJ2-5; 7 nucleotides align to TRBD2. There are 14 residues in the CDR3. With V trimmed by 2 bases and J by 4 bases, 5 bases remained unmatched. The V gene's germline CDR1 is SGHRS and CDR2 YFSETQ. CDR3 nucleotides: TGCGCCAGCAGCTTTTTTACGGGAGGAGAGACCCAGTACTTC. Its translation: CASSFFTGGETQYF.

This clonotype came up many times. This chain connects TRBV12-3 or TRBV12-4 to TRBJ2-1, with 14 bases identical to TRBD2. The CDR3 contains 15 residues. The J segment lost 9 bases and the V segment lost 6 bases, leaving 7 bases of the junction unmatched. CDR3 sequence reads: CASSLGLAGVPEQFF. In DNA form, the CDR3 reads TGTGCCAGCAGCTTGGGACTAGCGGGAGTTCCTGAGCAGTTCTTC.

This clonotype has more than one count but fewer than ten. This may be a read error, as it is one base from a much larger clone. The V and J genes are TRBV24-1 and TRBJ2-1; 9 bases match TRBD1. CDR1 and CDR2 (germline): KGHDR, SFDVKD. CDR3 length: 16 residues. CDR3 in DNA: TGTGCCACCAGTGAAAACAGGGGGCGGAACTACGATGAGCAGTTCTTC. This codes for CATSENRGRNYDEQFF.

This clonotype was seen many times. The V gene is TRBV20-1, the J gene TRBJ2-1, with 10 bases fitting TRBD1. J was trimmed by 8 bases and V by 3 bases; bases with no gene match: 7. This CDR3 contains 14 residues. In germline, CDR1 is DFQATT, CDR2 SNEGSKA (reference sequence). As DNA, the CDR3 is TGCAGTGCTAGTCGACAGGGGGCAAGGGATGAGCAGTTCTTC. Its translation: CSASRQGARDEQFF.

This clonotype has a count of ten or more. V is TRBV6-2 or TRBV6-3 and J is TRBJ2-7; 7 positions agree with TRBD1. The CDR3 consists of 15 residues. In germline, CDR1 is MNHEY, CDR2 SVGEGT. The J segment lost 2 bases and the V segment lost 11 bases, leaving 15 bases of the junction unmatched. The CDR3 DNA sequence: TGTGCCGCATGGAAACCGGGACAGATAGCCTACGAGCAGTACTTC. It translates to CAAWKPGQIAYEQYF.

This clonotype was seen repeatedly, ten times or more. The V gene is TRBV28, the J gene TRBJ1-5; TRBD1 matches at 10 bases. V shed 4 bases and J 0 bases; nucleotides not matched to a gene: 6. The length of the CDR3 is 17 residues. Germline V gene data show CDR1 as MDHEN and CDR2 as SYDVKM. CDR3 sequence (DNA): TGTGCCAGCAGTTGGGGACAGGGGCCAGTTAGCAATCAGCCCCAGCATTTT. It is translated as CASSWGQGPVSNQPQHF.

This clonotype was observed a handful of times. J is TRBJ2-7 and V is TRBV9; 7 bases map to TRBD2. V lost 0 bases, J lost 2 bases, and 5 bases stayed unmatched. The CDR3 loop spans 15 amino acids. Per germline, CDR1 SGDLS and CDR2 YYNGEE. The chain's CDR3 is CASSVGLAEAYEQYF. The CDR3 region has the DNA TGTGCCAGCAGCGTAGGTCTAGCGGAAGCCTACGAGCAGTACTTC.

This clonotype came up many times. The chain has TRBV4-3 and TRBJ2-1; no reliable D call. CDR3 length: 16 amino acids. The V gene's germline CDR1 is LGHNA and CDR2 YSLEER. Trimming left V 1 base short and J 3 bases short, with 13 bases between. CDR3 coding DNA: TGCGCCAGCAGCCAAGTGGCGGACGTGAACTACAATGAGCAGTTCTTC. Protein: CASSQVADVNYNEQFF.

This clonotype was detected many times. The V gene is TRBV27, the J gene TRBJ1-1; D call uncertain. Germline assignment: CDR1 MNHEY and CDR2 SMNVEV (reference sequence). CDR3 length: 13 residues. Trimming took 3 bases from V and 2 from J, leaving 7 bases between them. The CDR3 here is CASSFKGNTEAFF. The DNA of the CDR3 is TGTGCCAGCAGTTTTAAGGGAAACACTGAAGCTTTCTTT.

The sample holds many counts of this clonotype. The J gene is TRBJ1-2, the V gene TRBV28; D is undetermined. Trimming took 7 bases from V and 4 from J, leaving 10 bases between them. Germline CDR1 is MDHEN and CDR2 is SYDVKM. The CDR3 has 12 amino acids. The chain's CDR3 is CASNGVGYGYTF. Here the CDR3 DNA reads TGTGCCAGCAACGGGGTCGGCTATGGCTACACCTTC.

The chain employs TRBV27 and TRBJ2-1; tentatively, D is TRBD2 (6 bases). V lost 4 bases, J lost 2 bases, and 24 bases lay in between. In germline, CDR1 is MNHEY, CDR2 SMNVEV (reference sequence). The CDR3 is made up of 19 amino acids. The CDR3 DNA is TGTGCCAGCAGTTGGCGCTTAGCGGAACGACTAGGGACCTACAATGAGCAGTTCTTC. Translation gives CASSWRLAERLGTYNEQFF.

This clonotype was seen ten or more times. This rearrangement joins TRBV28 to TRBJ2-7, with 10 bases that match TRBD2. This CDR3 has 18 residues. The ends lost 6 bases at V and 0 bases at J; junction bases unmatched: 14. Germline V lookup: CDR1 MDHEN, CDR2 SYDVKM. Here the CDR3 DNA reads TGTGCCAGCAGCCCCCCCCATAGCGGGAGGACTAGCTCCTACGAGCAGTACTTC. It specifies CASSPPHSGRTSSYEQYF.

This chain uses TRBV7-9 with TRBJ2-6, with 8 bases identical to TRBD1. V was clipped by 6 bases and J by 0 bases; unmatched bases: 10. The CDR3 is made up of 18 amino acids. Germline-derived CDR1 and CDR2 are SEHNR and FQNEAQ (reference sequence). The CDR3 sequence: CASSLQGQVFSGANVLTF. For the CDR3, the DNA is TGTGCCAGCAGTCTCCAGGGACAGGTTTTCTCTGGGGCCAACGTCCTGACTTTC.

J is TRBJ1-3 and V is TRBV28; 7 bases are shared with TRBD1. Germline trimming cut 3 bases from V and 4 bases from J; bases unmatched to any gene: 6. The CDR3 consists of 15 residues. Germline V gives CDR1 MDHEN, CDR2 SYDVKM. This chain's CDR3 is CASSFTGAEGNTIYF. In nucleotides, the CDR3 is TGTGCCAGCAGTTTCACAGGGGCGGAAGGAAACACCATATATTTT.

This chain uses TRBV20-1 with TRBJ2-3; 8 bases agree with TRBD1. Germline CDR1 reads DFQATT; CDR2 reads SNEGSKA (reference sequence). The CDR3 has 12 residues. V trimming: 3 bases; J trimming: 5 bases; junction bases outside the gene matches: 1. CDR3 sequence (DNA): TGCAGTGCTAGCGGGACAGGAGATACGCAGTATTTT. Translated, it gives CSASGTGDTQYF.

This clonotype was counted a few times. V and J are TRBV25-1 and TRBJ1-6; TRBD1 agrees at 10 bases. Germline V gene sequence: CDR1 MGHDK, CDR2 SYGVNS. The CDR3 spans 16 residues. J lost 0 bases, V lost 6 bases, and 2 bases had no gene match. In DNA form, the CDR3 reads TGTGCCAGCAGGGGACAGGGGAGCTCCTATAATTCACCCCTCCACTTT. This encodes CASRGQGSSYNSPLHF.

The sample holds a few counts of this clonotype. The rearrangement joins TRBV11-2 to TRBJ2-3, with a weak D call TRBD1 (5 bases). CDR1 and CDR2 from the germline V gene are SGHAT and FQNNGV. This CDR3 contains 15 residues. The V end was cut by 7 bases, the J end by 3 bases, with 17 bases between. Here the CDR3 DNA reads TGTGCCAGCAACTTTTCAGGGTGGAGTACAGATACGCAGTATTTT. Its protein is CASNFSGWSTDTQYF.

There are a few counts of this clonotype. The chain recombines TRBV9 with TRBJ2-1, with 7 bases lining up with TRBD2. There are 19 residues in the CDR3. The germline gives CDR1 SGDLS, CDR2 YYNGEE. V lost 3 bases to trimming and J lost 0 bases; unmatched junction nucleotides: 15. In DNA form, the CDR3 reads TGTGCCAGCAGCGGCGGCCCCGGTGGCGGGGGACCCTCCTACAATGAGCAGTTCTTC. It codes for CASSGGPGGGGPSYNEQFF.

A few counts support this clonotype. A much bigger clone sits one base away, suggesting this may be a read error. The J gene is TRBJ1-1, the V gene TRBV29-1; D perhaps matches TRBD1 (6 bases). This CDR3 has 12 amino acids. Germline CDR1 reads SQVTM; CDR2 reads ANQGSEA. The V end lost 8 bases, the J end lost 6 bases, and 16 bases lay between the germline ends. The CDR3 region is CSIVTGGAEAFF. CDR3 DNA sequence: TGCAGCATTGTGACAGGAGGAGCTGAAGCTTTCTTT.

The CDR3 is CASSRDTNEKLFF. The CDR3 DNA sequence: TGTGCCAGCAGTCGGGACACCAATGAAAAACTGTTTTTT. The chain links TRBV4-2 to TRBJ1-4, with a possible D match to TRBD1 (6 bases). V was cut by 6 bases and J by 5 bases, with 10 bases left in between. The CDR3 contains 13 residues. Germline CDR1 is LGHNA and CDR2 is YNFKEQ.

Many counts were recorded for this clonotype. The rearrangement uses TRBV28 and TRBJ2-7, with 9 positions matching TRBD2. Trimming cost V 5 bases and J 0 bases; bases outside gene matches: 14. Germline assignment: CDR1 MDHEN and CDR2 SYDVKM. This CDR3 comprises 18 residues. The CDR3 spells CASSGGTSLTDNSYEQYF. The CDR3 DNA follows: TGTGCCAGCAGTGGCGGGACTAGCCTTACCGATAACTCCTACGAGCAGTACTTC.

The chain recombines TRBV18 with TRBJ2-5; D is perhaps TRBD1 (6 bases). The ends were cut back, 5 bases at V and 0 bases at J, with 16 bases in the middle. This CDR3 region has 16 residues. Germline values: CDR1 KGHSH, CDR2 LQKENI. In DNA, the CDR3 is TGTGCCAGCTCAAAAGGGCCCAGGGGCGACCAAGAGACCCAGTACTTC. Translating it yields CASSKGPRGDQETQYF.

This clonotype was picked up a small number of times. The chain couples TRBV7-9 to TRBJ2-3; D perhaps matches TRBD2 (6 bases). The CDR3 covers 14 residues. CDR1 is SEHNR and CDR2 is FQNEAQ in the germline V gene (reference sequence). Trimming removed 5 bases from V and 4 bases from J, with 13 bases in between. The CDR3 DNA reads TGTGCCAGCAGCCCGCTAGCGTCCCCAGATACGCAGTATTTT. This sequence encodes CASSPLASPDTQYF.

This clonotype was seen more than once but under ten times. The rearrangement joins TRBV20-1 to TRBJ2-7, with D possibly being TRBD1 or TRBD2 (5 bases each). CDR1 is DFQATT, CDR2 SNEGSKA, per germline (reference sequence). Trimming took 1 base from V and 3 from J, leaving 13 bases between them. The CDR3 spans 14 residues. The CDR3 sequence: CSARAGTVDYEQYF. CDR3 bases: TGCAGTGCTAGAGCGGGGACCGTCGACTACGAGCAGTACTTC.

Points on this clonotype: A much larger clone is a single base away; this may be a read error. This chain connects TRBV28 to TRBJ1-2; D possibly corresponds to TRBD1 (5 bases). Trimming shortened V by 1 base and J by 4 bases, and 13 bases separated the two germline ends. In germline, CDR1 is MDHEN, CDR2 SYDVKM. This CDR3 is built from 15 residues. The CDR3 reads CASSLSGKGIYGYTF. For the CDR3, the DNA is TGTGCCAGCAGTTTATCTGGGAAGGGGATCTATGGCTACACCTTC.